The 25 T cell receptor beta chains below all came from one sample that was sequenced in a study of blood T cell repertoires in COVID-19 (dated by TCRdb to 2018 to 2020). Library preparation used the immunoSEQ multiplex PCR assay. TCRdb mirrors the immuneACCESS table, restricted to in-frame sequences. Some clones are absent from its copies; in checked studies, under half trace to an unresolved V gene, and the reason for the others is unknown. The sample data list approximately 170,000 clones, and around 80% of these were observed just once. 9.5% to 15% of the sample comes from the top ten. The sequenced material came from peripheral blood. Source of these receptors: a woman aged 45-65 years with acute or convalescent COVID-19.

The chain links TRBV5-8 to TRBJ1-2, with a tentative D call TRBD1 (5 bases). The germline CDR1 and CDR2 sequences are SGHTS and YDEGEE. Trimming took 10 bases from V and 8 from J, leaving 27 bases between them. The length of the CDR3 is 15 residues. The CDR3 sequence: CAGVTGTPDVFGYTF. Written as DNA, the CDR3 is TGTGCCGGCGTAACCGGGACTCCAGACGTTTTCGGCTACACCTTC.

In DNA form, the CDR3 reads TGTGCCAGCAGCTCGACTAGCGGGCTCCCCGGGGGCAATGAGCAGTTCTTC. Encoded protein: CASSSTSGLPGGNEQFF. The chain recombines TRBV5-6 with TRBJ2-1, with TRBD2 matching over 10 bases. The V gene's germline CDR1 is SGHDT and CDR2 YYEEEE. The trim removed 3 bases at V and 6 bases at J, leaving 12 bases unmatched. The CDR3 has 17 amino acids.

Notes on this clone: A junction boundary mismatches the germline segment, possibly from a read error. The sample has other DNA sequences that encode this CDR3 too. The rearrangement uses TRBV18 and TRBJ1-3; 7 nucleotides line up with TRBD1. This CDR3 has 16 residues. Looked up from germline, CDR1 is KGHSH and CDR2 is LQKENI. The CDR3 nucleotides read TGCGCCAGCTCATCAGACAGGGTTCCGTCTGGAAACACCATATATTTT. This gives the protein CASSSDRVPSGNTIYF. The whole variable domain, remainder taken from reference TRBV18 and TRBJ1-3, is NAGVMQNPRHLVRRRGQEARLRCSPMKGHSHVYWYRQLPEEGLKFMVYLQKENIIDESGMPKERFSAEFPKEGPSILRIQQVVRGDSAAYFCASSSDRVPSGNTIYFGEGSWLTVV.

This clone has just a few counts. The chain links TRBV3-1 (or the pseudogene TRBV3-2) to TRBJ2-1; D possibly corresponds to TRBD2 (6 bases). The CDR3 spans 16 residues. The germline V gene has CDR1 LGHDT and CDR2 YNNKEL (reference sequence). Trimming pared 5 bases from V and 6 bases from J, leaving 20 bases between. DNA for the CDR3: TGTGCCAGCAGCAGCTCAGGAGCGGGTCGAGTCAATGAGCAGTTCTTC. Its translation: CASSSSGAGRVNEQFF.

The rearrangement joins TRBV4-1 to TRBJ1-2; D remains ambiguous. The V end was cut by 1 base, the J end by 2 bases, with 20 bases between. The CDR3 runs 18 residues. Germline loops: CDR1 MGHRA, CDR2 YSYEKL. The CDR3: CASSQAPDTAKSNYGYTF. The CDR3 DNA reads TGCGCCAGCAGCCAAGCCCCCGACACCGCCAAGTCCAACTATGGCTACACCTTC.

The chain has TRBV11-2 and TRBJ2-1; 11 positions agree with TRBD2. Germline CDR1 SGHAT, CDR2 FQNNGV. The V gene end was trimmed by 6 bases and the J gene end by 0 bases; junction bases not matched to a gene: 13. The CDR3 runs to 19 residues. CDR3: CASSLSGTSGTSSYNEQFF. DNA of the CDR3: TGTGCCAGCAGTCTGTCCGGGACTAGCGGCACTAGCTCCTACAATGAGCAGTTCTTC.

The chain recombines TRBV6-2 or TRBV6-3 with TRBJ2-5; TRBD2 might be the D (6 bases). Trimming removed 0 bases from V and 2 bases from J, with 13 bases in between. This CDR3 is 16 amino acids long. Per germline, CDR1 MNHEY and CDR2 SVGEGT. The CDR3 here is CASSYSSGGMQETQYF. The CDR3 nucleotides read TGTGCCAGCAGTTACTCGAGCGGCGGGATGCAAGAGACCCAGTACTTC.

The rearrangement uses TRBV28 and TRBJ1-6; the D gene is possibly TRBD1 (5 bases). The CDR3 consists of 13 residues. The germline V gene has CDR1 MDHEN and CDR2 SYDVKM. V dropped 3 bases and J dropped 11 bases, with 11 bases sitting between them. CDR3: CASSLAGRTPLHF. The CDR3 DNA is TGTGCCAGCAGTTTGGCAGGGCGGACACCCCTCCACTTT.

The chain has TRBV9 and TRBJ1-2; 9 nucleotides align to TRBD1. CDR1 is SGDLS and CDR2 is YYNGEE in the germline V gene. The CDR3 contains 13 residues. The V and J ends lost 1 base and 7 bases, in that order; junction bases with no gene match: 2. In DNA, the CDR3 is TGTGCCAGCAGCGTAACAGGGGGCTCTGGCTACACCTTC. Encoded protein: CASSVTGGSGYTF.

The J gene is TRBJ1-3, the V gene TRBV5-6; weak D call: TRBD1 (6 bases). V was trimmed by 6 bases and J by 2 bases, leaving 12 bases between them. Germline lookup yields CDR1 SGHDT and CDR2 YYEEEE. The CDR3 consists of 14 residues. The CDR3 loop is CASTRKGAGNTIYF. For the CDR3, the DNA is TGTGCCAGCACCCGAAAGGGGGCTGGAAACACCATATATTTT.

The chain combines TRBV29-1 with TRBJ2-1; TRBD2 matches 8 bases. The CDR3 is 14 residues long. From germline, CDR1 is SQVTM and CDR2 ANQGSEA. The trim removed 7 bases at V and 2 bases at J, leaving 7 bases unmatched. The CDR3 DNA follows: TGCAGCGGATGGGTAGCGGGAACCTACAATGAGCAGTTCTTC. This translates into CSGWVAGTYNEQFF.

The chain recombines TRBV3-1 (or the pseudogene TRBV3-2) with TRBJ2-7, with 10 bases matching TRBD2. Losses at the gene ends were 4 bases for V and 4 bases for J; bases not matched to a gene: 10. The CDR3 contains 16 residues. The V gene's germline CDR1 is LGHDT and CDR2 YNNKEL (reference sequence). The CDR3 DNA reads as TGTGCCAGCAGCCTCTCGGGTAGTAGCGGGAGGTACGAGCAGTACTTC. Translated: CASSLSGSSGRYEQYF.

This rearrangement joins TRBV28 to TRBJ1-1, with TRBD1 matching over 7 bases. The CDR3 covers 14 residues. Germline CDR1 and CDR2: MDHEN and SYDVKM. Trimming took 6 bases from V and 5 from J; bases not matched to a gene: 9. The CDR3 is CASRGPGGYTEAFF. In DNA form, the CDR3 reads TGTGCCAGCAGGGGGCCAGGGGGATATACTGAAGCTTTCTTT.

As to this clone: Other nucleotide sequences in the sample specify the same CDR3. The chain uses TRBV5-1 and TRBJ2-1; TRBD2 matches at 8 bases. Germline trimming cut 3 bases from V and 3 bases from J; bases unmatched to any gene: 2. This CDR3 has 14 residues. CDR1 is SGHRS, CDR2 YFSETQ, per germline. CDR3 bases: TGCGCCAGCAGCTCGAGCGGGGGCTACAATGAGCAGTTCTTC. Its protein is CASSSSGGYNEQFF.

This clone has only a few counts. The rearrangement uses TRBV11-2 and TRBJ1-4, with 7 bases aligning to TRBD1. Germline values: CDR1 SGHAT, CDR2 FQNNGV. This CDR3 has 15 residues. Trimming at V came to 2 bases and at J to 3 bases, leaving 3 bases not matched to a gene. The CDR3 spells CASSLNRGSNEKLFF. The CDR3 DNA is TGTGCCAGCAGCTTAAACAGGGGATCTAATGAAAAACTGTTTTTT. Based on the CDR3 plus reference TRBV11-2 and TRBJ1-4, the full variable domain is EAGVAQSPRYKIIEKRQSVAFWCNPISGHATLYWYQQILGQGPKLLIQFQNNGVVDDSQLPKDRFSAERLKGVDSTLKIQPAKLEDSAVYLCASSLNRGSNEKLFFGSGTQLSVL.

The V and J genes are TRBV9 and TRBJ2-1, with D tentatively TRBD1 (6 bases). Germline lookup yields CDR1 SGDLS and CDR2 YYNGEE. Trimming left V 0 bases short and J 6 bases short, with 13 bases between. The CDR3 contains 15 residues. The CDR3 sequence: CASSVEDRLTNEQFF. In DNA form, the CDR3 reads TGTGCCAGCAGCGTAGAGGACAGATTAACCAATGAGCAGTTCTTC.

This chain links TRBV6-5 with TRBJ2-1; D remains unclear. This CDR3 has 14 residues. Germline V gives CDR1 MNHEY, CDR2 SVGAGI. The V end was cut by 6 bases, the J end by 3 bases, with 12 bases between. For the CDR3, the DNA is TGTGCCAGCAGCTCCCCCATACACTACAATGAGCAGTTCTTC. This gives the protein CASSSPIHYNEQFF.

The V call is TRBV30, the J call TRBJ2-1; 11 bases match TRBD2. V gave up 2 bases and J gave up 5 bases; unmatched junction bases: 5. There are 15 residues in the CDR3. Per the germline V gene, CDR1 is GTSNPN and CDR2 is SVGIG (reference sequence). The DNA for the CDR3 is TGTGCCTGGAGTCGGGGGACTAGCGGCAACAATGAGCAGTTCTTC. It translates to CAWSRGTSGNNEQFF.

This rearrangement joins TRBV18 to TRBJ2-7, with TRBD2 identical over 9 bases. The CDR3 runs to 14 residues. With 4 bases clipped from V and 5 bases from J, the junction kept 6 bases outside the gene matches. CDR1 and CDR2 from the germline V gene are KGHSH and LQKENI. CDR3: CASSQPGTSNEQYF. CDR3 coding DNA: TGTGCCAGCTCACAACCCGGGACTAGCAACGAGCAGTACTTC.

V and J are TRBV5-1 and TRBJ2-1; 9 bases align to TRBD2. V trimming: 0 bases; J trimming: 7 bases; junction bases outside the gene matches: 8. The germline CDR1 and CDR2 sequences are SGHRS and YFSETQ. The length of the CDR3 is 16 residues. The CDR3 reads CASSLEVSGRGNEQFF. The CDR3 DNA sequence: TGCGCCAGCAGCTTGGAGGTTAGCGGGAGAGGGAATGAGCAGTTCTTC.

The chain employs TRBV11-2 and TRBJ1-5; D not certain. The germline V gene has CDR1 SGHAT and CDR2 FQNNGV. This CDR3 is built from 12 residues. V shed 4 bases and J shed 6 bases, with 7 bases lying between them. Here the CDR3 DNA reads TGTGCCAGCAGCTCCAGCGGTCAGCCCCAGCATTTT. Translation: CASSSSGQPQHF.

Only a few counts were recorded for this clone. This chain uses TRBV7-9 with TRBJ1-6, with D possibly TRBD1 on 5 matching bases. Germline CDR1 reads SEHNR; CDR2 reads FQNEAQ (reference sequence). This CDR3 has 13 residues. V was pared by 4 bases and J by 10 bases, with 11 bases between. The CDR3 reads CASSSPGGSPLHF. The CDR3 region has the DNA TGTGCCAGCAGCTCCCCCGGGGGATCACCCCTCCACTTT.

This chain uses TRBV9 with TRBJ2-5, with D unclear. This CDR3 is built from 12 residues. CDR1 is SGDLS, CDR2 YYNGEE, per germline. Trimming left V 3 bases short and J 5 bases short, with 8 bases between. Written as DNA, the CDR3 is TGTGCCAGCAGCGCATACACGGAGACCCAGTACTTC. Translation gives CASSAYTETQYF.

The chain employs TRBV16 and TRBJ2-7, with no clear D. The CDR3 has 13 amino acids. Germline V gives CDR1 KGHSY, CDR2 FQNENV. Deletions cut 0 bases from V and 3 bases from J, with 6 bases between. CDR3 protein: CASSQSSGYEQYF. For the CDR3, the DNA is TGTGCCAGCAGCCAATCGTCGGGCTACGAGCAGTACTTC.

The rearrangement joins TRBV13 to TRBJ1-1; the match to TRBD1 covers 8 bases. The junction had 4 bases not matched to a gene; V was cut back by 0 bases and J by 1 base. The CDR3 loop spans 16 amino acids. Germline V lookup: CDR1 PRHDT, CDR2 FYEKMQ (reference sequence). The CDR3 here is CASSLGPGGANTEAFF. CDR3 sequence (DNA): TGTGCCAGCAGCTTAGGGCCAGGGGGCGCGAACACTGAAGCTTTCTTT.